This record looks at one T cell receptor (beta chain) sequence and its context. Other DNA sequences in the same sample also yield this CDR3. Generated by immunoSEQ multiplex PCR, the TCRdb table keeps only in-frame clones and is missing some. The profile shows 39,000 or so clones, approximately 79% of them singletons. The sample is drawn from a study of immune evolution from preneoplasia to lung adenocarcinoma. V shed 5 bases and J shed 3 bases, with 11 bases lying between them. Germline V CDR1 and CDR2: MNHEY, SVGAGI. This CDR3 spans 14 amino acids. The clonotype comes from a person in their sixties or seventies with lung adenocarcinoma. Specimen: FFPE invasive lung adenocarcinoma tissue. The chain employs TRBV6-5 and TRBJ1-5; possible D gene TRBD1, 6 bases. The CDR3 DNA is TGTGCCAGCAGTCCGGACAGCTACAATCAGCCCCAGCATTTT. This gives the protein CASSPDSYNQPQHF.